This passage covers 6 T cell receptor beta chains from one sample sequenced in a study of cytomegalovirus exposure and HLA in healthy donors. The PCR contained 60 Vbeta and 13 Jbeta primers. Method: immunoSEQ multiplex PCR; TCRdb's copy keeps in-frame clones and lacks some. The data show about 130,000 clones, 78% seen once. Sequencing was done on a sample of PBMCs. All receptors come from a man aged 25-40 years in good health and CMV-seropositive.

The J gene is TRBJ2-5, the V gene TRBV5-1; unclear D gene. Trimming pared 1 base from V and 4 bases from J, leaving 11 bases between. From germline, CDR1 is SGHRS and CDR2 YFSETQ. The CDR3 runs 14 residues. The CDR3 DNA reads TGCGCCAGCAGCTTGAATCTGCGCCTAGAGACCCAGTACTTC. Translation: CASSLNLRLETQYF.

This chain joins TRBV7-2 and TRBJ2-7; TRBD2 matches 12 bases. V was pared by 2 bases and J by 4 bases, with 9 bases of the junction left unmatched. The CDR3 consists of 17 residues. CDR1 SGHTA and CDR2 FQGNSA come from the germline V gene. The CDR3 protein is CASSLWLAGGPRYEQYF. Here the CDR3 DNA reads TGTGCCAGCAGCTTATGGCTAGCGGGAGGGCCGAGATACGAGCAGTACTTC.

This clone was counted once. The V and J genes are TRBV7-9 and TRBJ1-1; D possibly corresponds to TRBD1 (5 bases). Looked up from germline, CDR1 is SEHNR and CDR2 is FQNEAQ (reference sequence). This CDR3 is 13 amino acids long. V lost 2 bases to trimming and J lost 7 bases, with 11 bases between them. The CDR3 nucleotides are TGTGCCAGCAGCTTACAGGGTGGAGATGAAGCTTTCTTT. This gives the protein CASSLQGGDEAFF.

The V call is TRBV2, the J call TRBJ2-1; D is unclear. The CDR3 consists of 12 residues. V was cut by 7 bases and J by 3 bases, with 7 bases left in between. Germline CDR1 reads SNHLY; CDR2 reads FYNNEI. The CDR3 sequence is CASMADYNEQFF. CDR3 in DNA: TGTGCCAGCATGGCGGACTACAATGAGCAGTTCTTC.

V and J are TRBV19 and TRBJ1-1, with TRBD1 matching over 8 bases. CDR1 is LNHDA and CDR2 is SQIVND in the germline V gene (reference sequence). Unmatched junction bases numbered 4, after V lost 5 bases and J lost 5 bases. The CDR3 covers 13 residues. This CDR3 reads CASSVDRETEAFF. DNA for the CDR3: TGTGCCAGTAGTGTGGACAGGGAGACTGAAGCTTTCTTT.

V usage is TRBV30 and J usage is TRBJ1-1; D is unresolved. The CDR3 covers 11 residues. V was shortened by 1 base and J by 3 bases, with 3 bases between the two germline ends. Per the germline V gene, CDR1 is GTSNPN and CDR2 is SVGIG (reference sequence). CDR3 DNA: TGTGCCTGGAGTGACTACACTGAAGCTTTCTTT. Residues: CAWSDYTEAFF.